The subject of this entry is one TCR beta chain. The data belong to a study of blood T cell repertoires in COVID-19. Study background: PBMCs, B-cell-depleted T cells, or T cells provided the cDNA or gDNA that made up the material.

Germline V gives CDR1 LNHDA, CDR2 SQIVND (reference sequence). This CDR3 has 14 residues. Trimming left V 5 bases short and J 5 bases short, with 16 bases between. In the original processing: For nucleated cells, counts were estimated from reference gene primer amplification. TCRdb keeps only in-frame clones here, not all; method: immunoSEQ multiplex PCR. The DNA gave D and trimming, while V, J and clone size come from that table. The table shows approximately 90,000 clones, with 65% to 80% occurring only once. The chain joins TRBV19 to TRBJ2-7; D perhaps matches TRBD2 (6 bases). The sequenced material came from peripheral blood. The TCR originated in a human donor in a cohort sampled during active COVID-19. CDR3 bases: TGTGCCAGTAGTCCTCGGGGGATCTTGAACGAGCAGTACTTC. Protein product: CASSPRGILNEQYF.